This TCR beta chain was identified during a study of shared clonotypes between healthy human individuals (dated by TCRdb to about 2020). Background for the entire study: A few men and two women, aged 18 to 49 years, made up the cohort. To increase sequencing depth and limit assay-specific biases, different laboratories used diverse techniques to prepare libraries and sequence TCR repertoires. To estimate repertoire size and how much clonotype sharing occurs between individuals, the study deeply sequenced the blood TCR repertoires of several healthy adults. For each donor, three plates each were used for CD4 naive and CD4 memory, two plates were used for CD8 naive, and one plate was used for CD8 memory. Each donor's leukapheresis produced roughly between about 0.8 and 10 billion PBMCs.

The donors were healthy, HIV-negative adults who had no recently reported acute infections or vaccinations. Only Caucasian adults living in Nashville, Tennessee, USA were represented among the donors. CD4+ T cells were enriched through magnetic negative selection, after which naive cells were positively selected on CD45RA and the remaining negative fraction served as the memory subset. Blood was obtained by leukapheresis, after which PBMCs were separated by Ficoll-Histopaque density gradient centrifugation and cryopreserved in liquid nitrogen vapor phase. Analytical flow cytometry was used to check the purity and quantity of each magnetically sorted T cell population. Genomic DNA was isolated from each sorted fraction and quantified by UV absorbance on a Nanodrop 2000c. Measured from the cysteine to the phenylalanine, the CDR3 is 15 residues long. Here the CDR3 DNA is all that survives: 45 bases in frame from base 1. CDR1 SNHLY and CDR2 FYNNEI are derived from the germline V gene. The V end loses 2 bases and the J end loses 2 bases, and a stretch of 10 bases separates them.

In regard to this clone: The antigen it binds to is not known. No base quality values were provided; no much bigger clone lies one nucleotide off.

Study-wide conclusions, independent of this receptor: About 5% of naive CD4, 3.5% of naive CD8, roughly 2.4% of memory CD4, and about 0.4% of memory CD8 clonotypes were shared across a few donors. The small number of donors limited the genetic and exposure-history diversity represented. Larger estimated clonotype richness was generally found for naive subsets than for memory subsets. Compared with non-shared clonotypes, clonotypes shared by all four sorted-subset donors had higher generation probabilities. Pairwise subsampling indicated that sequencing depth was expected to affect the degree of clonotype sharing among donors. Sampling was limited to blood, and TCR repertoires in tissue likely differ from TCR repertoires in blood. Incomplete sequencing was indicated by rarefaction of sorted-subset datasets, despite the large sequencing depth.

Using the deep immunoSEQ assay, TCR CDR3 regions were amplified from genomic DNA by multiplex PCR. Extracted genomic DNA from each cell subset was distributed evenly across all wells of several immunoSEQ 96-well plates, and each plate was treated as a replicate. For sorted subsets, each replicate PCR was loaded with 200 to 250 ng genomic DNA, equivalent to 25,000 to 35,000 T cell genomes. Purified libraries were measured with a Qubit 3.0 fluorometer, size-checked on a Bioanalyzer 2100, and measured again with the KAPA Library Quantification kit. Each immunoSEQ 96-well plate was sequenced on its own single-read 150-cycle Illumina NextSeq 550 flow cell. The study's processing was this. The immunoSEQ output contained only junctional sequences without quality scores, so filtering could not match that applied to full-length reads. Sequences were annotated with PyIR, a Python wrapper for IgBLAST v1.9, and V/J genes and CDR3 were assigned using IMGT germline references. Reads were removed for weak V/J assignments (E-value above 1e-6), missing CDR3, stop codons, out-of-frame junctions, or ambiguous translated residues. V3J clonotypes were defined as sequences sharing the same inferred V gene, J gene, and CDR3 amino acid sequence. The percentage overlap between two repertoires was calculated by dividing the number of shared unique clonotypes by the size of the smaller repertoire. RTK rarefaction, the Chao1 estimator, and Recon v2.1 estimates of unobserved clonotypes were used to assess repertoire richness. Generation probabilities for all TCRbeta clonotypes obtained by the gDNA method from several donors were computed using OLGA. Imported from immuneACCESS, the table was reduced by TCRdb to in-frame sequences with V and J called. These copies leave out some clones; in studies compared against another copy, an unresolved V gene accounts for under half, and the cause of the remainder is not known. That table gives V, J and clone size, and the DNA gave D and trimming. This sample lists 2 million to 3 million clones; approximately 93% were detected once. The ten largest clones add up to around 0.37% of the sample.

The sequence links TRBV2 to TRBJ2-1; TRBD1 is a weak D gene call, 6 bases matching. The TCR comes from a man younger than 35 in good health. Some clones in this sample may be carry-over from other donors' samples. The specimen sequenced was naive CD4+ T cells from PBMCs. The cell subset or site tag for this specimen amounts to: CD45RA+ positively selected. Here is the DNA: TGTGCCAGCAGTGAACAGGGGCCCACCTACAATGAGCAGTTCTTC. Its translation is CASSEQGPTYNEQFF.